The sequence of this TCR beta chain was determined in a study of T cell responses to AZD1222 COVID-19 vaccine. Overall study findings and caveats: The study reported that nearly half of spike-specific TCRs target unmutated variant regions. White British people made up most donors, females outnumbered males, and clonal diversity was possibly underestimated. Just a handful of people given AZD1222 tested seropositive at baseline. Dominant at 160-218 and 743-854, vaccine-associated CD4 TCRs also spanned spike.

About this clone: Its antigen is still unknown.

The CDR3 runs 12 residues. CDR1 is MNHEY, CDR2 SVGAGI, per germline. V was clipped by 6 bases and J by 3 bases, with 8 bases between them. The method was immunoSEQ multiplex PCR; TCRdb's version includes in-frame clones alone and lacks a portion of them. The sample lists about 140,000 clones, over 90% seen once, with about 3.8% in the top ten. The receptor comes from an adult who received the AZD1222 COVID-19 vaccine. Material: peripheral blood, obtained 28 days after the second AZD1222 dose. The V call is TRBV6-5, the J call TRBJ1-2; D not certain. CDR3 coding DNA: TGTGCCAGCAGATCACGGGACTATGGCTACACCTTC. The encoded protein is CASRSRDYGYTF.